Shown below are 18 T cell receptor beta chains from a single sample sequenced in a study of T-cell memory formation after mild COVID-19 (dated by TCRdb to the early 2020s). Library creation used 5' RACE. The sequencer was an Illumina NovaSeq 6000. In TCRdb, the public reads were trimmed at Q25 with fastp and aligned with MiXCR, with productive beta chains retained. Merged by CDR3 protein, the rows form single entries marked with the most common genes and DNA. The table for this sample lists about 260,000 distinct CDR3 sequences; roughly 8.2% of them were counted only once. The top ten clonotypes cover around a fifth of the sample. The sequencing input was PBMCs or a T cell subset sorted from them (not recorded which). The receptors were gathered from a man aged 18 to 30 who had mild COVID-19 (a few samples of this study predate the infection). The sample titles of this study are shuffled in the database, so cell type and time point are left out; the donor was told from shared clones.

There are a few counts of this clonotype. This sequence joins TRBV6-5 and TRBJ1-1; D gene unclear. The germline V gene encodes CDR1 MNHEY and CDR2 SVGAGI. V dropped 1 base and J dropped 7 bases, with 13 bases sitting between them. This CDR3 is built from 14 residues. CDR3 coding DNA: TGTGCCAGCAGTTACTTTTTAGGAGCCCTTGAAGCTTTCTTT. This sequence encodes CASSYFLGALEAFF.

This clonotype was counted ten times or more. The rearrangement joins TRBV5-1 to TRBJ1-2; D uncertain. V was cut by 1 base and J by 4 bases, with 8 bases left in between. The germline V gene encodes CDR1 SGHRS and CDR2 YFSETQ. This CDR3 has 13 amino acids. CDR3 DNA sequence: TGCGCCAGCAGCTTGAGCGGCATCTATGGCTACACCTTC. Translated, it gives CASSLSGIYGYTF.

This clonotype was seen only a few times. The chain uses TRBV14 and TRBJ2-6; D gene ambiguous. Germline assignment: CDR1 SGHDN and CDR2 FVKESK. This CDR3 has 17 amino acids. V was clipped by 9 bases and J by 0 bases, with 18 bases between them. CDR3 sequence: CARARHYQFSGANVLTF. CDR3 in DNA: TGTGCCAGAGCACGACACTATCAATTCTCTGGGGCCAACGTCCTGACTTTC. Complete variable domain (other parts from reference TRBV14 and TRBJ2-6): EAGVTQFPSHSVIEKGQTVTLRCDPISGHDNLYWYRRVMGKEIKFLLHFVKESKQDESGMPNNRFLAERTGGTYSTLKVQPAELEDSGVYFCARARHYQFSGANVLTFGAGSRLTVL.

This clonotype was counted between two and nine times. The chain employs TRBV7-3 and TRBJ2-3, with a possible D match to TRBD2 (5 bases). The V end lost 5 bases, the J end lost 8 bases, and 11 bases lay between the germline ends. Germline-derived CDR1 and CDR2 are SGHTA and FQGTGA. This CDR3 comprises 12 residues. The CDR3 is CASSRREGTQYF. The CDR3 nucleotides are TGTGCCAGCAGCCGCCGCGAGGGTACGCAGTATTTT.

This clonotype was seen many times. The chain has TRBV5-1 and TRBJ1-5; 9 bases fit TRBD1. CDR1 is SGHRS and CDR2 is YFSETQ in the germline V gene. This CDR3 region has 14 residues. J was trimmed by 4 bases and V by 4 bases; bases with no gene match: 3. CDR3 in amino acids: CASSPGTGNQPQHF. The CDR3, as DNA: TGCGCCAGCAGCCCCGGGACAGGGAATCAGCCCCAGCATTTT.

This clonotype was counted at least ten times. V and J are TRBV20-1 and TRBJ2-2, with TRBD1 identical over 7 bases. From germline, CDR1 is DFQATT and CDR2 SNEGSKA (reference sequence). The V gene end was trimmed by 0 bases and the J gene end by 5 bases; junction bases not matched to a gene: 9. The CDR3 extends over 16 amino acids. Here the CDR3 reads CSARDGGQPMTGELFF. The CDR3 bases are TGCAGTGCTAGAGATGGGGGACAGCCCATGACCGGGGAGCTGTTTTTT.

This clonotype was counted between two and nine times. CDR3 bases: TGTGCCAGCAGCTTGGAGGTAGGGTCAGATACGCAGTATTTT. Amino acids: CASSLEVGSDTQYF. V is TRBV5-6 and J is TRBJ2-3; D not resolved. CDR3 length equals 14 residues. Deletions cut 0 bases from V and 4 bases from J, with 9 bases between. Germline CDR1 reads SGHDT; CDR2 reads YYEEEE. The variable domain in full, with the rest retrieved from reference TRBV5-6 and TRBJ2-3, is DAGVTQSPTHLIKTRGQQVTLRCSPKSGHDTVSWYQQALGQGPQFIFQYYEEEERQRGNFPDRFSGHQFPNYSSELNVNALLLGDSALYLCASSLEVGSDTQYFGPGTRLTVL.

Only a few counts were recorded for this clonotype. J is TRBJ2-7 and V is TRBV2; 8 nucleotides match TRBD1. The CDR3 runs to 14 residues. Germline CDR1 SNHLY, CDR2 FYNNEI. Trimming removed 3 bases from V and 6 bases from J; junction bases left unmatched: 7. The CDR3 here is CASSDKDRDLEQYV. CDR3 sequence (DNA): TGTGCCAGCAGTGATAAGGACAGGGACCTCGAGCAGTACGTC.

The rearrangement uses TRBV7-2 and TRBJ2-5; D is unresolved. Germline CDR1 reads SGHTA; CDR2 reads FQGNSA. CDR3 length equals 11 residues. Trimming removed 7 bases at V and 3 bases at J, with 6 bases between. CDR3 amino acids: CASKREETQYF. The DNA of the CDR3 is TGTGCCAGCAAGAGAGAAGAGACCCAGTACTTC.

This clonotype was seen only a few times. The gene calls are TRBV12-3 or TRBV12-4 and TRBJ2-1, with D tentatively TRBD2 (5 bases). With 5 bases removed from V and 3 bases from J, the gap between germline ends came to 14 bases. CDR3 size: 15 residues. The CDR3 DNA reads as TGTGCCAGCAGTCGGAACGAGGGTCGCTACAATGAGCAGTTCTTC. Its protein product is CASSRNEGRYNEQFF.

The CDR3 region has the DNA TGTGCCAGCAGCCTTTGGGCAGGGACCTACCAAGAGACCCAGTACTTC. This encodes CASSLWAGTYQETQYF. The rearrangement links TRBV11-3 to TRBJ2-5; either TRBD1 or TRBD2 may supply D (5 bases each). V was pared by 5 bases and J by 0 bases, with 16 bases between. Germline loops: CDR1 SGHNT, CDR2 YENEEA. The CDR3 consists of 16 residues.

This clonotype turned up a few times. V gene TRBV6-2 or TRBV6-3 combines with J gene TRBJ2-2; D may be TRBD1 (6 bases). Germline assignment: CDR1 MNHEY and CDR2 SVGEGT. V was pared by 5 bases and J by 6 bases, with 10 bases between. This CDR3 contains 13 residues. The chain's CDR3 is CASSNRVPGELFF. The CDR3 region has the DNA TGTGCCAGCAGTAACAGGGTCCCCGGGGAGCTGTTTTTT.

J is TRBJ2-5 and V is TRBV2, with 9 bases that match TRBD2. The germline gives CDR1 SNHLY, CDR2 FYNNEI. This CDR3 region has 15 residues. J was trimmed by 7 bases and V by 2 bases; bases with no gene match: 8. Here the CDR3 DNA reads TGTGCCAGCAGTGAAAGGCTAGCGGGGTCGACGACCCAGTACTTC. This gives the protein CASSERLAGSTTQYF.

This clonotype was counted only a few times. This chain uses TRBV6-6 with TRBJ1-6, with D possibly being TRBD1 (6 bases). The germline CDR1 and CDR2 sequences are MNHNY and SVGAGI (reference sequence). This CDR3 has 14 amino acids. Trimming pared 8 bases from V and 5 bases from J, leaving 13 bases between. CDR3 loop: CASRGQRDNSPLHF. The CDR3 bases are TGTGCCAGCCGTGGACAGCGAGATAATTCACCCCTCCACTTT.

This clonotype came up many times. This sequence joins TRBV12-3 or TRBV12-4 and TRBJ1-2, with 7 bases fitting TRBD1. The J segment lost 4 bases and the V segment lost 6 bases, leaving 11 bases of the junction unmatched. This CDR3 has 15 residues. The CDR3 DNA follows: TGTGCCAGCAGCCTCCGACAGGGCGGCAGCTATGGCTACACCTTC. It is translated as CASSLRQGGSYGYTF.

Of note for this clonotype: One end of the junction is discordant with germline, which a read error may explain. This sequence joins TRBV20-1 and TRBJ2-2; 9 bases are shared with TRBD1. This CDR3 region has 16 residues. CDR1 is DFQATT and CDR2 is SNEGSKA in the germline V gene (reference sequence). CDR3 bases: TGCAGTGCTGGAGACCGTAAACAGGGGGCGAACGGGGAGCTGTTTTTT. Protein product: CSAGDRKQGANGELFF.

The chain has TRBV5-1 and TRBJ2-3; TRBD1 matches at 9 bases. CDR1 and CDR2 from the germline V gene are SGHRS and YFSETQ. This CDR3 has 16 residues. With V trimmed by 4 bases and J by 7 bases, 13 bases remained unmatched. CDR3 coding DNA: TGCGCCAGCAGCCGGGGACAGGGAATTTCATTGAATACGCAGTATTTT. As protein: CASSRGQGISLNTQYF. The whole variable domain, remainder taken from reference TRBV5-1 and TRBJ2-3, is KAGVTQTPRYLIKTRGQQVTLSCSPISGHRSVSWYQQTPGQGLQFLFEYFSETQRNKGNFPGRFSGRQFSNSRSEMNVSTLELGDSALYLCASSRGQGISLNTQYFGPGTRLTVL.

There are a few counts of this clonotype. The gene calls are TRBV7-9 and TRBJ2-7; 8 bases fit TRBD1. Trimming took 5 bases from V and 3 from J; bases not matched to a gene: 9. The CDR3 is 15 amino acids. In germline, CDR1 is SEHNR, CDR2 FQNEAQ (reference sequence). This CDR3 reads CASSPGGAVYYEQYV. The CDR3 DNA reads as TGTGCCAGCAGCCCAGGGGGCGCAGTCTACTACGAGCAGTACGTC.